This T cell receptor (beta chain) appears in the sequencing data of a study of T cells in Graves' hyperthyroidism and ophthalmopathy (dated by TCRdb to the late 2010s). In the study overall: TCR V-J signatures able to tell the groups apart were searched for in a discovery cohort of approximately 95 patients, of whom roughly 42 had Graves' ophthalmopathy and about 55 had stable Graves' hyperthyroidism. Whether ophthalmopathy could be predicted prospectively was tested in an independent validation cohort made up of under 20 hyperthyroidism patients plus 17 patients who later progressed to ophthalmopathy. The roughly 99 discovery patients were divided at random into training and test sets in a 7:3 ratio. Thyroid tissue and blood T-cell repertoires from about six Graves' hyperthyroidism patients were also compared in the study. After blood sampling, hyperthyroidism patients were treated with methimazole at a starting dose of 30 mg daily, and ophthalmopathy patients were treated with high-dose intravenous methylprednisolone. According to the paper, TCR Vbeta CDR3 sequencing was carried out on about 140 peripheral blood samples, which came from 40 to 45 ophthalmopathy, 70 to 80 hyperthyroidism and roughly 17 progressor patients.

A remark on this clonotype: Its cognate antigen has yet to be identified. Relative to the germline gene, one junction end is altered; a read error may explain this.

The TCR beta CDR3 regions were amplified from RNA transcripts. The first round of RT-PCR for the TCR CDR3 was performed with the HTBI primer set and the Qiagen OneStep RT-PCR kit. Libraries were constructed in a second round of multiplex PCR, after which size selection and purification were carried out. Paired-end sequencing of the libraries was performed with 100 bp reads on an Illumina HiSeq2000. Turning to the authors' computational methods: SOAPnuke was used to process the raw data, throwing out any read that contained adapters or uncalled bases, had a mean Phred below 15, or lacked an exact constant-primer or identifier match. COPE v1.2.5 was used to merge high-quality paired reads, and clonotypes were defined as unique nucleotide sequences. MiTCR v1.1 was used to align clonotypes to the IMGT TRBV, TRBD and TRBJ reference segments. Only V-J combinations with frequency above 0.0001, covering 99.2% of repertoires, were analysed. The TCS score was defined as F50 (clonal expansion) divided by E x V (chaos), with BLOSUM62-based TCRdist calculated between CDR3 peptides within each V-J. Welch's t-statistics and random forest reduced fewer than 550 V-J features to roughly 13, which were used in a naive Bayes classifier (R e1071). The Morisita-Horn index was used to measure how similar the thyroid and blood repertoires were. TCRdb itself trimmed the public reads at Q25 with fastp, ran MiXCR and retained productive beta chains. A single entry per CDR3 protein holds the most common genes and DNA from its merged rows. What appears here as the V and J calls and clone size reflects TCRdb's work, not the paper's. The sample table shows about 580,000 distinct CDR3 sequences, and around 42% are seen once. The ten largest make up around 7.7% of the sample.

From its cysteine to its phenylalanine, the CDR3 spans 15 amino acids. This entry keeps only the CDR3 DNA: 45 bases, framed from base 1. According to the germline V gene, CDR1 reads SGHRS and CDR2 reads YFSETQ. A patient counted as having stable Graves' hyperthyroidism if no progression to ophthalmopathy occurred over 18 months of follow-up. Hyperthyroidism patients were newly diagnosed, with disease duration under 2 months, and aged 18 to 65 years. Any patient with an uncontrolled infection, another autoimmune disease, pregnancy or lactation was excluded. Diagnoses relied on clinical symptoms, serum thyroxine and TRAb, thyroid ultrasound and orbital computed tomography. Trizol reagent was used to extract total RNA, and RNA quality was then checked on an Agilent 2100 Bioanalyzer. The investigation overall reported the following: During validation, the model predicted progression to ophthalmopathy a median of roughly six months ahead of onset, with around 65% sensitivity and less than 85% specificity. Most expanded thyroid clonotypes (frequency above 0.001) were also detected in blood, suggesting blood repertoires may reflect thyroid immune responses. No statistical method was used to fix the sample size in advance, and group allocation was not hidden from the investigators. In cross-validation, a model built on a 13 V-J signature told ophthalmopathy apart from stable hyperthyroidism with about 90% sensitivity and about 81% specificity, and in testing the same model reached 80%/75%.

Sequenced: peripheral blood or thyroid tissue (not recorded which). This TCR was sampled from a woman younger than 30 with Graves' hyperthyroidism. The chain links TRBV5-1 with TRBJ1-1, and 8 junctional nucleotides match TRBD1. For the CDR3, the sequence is CASSMTGAFNTGAFF. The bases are TGCGCCAGCAGCATGACAGGGGCGTTTAACACTGGAGCTTTCTTT.